These 22 T cell receptor beta chains share one sample of origin, sequenced in a study of cytomegalovirus exposure and HLA in healthy donors. Clones were sequenced by immunoSEQ multiplex PCR, and TCRdb holds only the in-frame ones, with some missing. The sample gives 220,000 or so clones, about nine tenths of which show up once; 2% to 2.5% is in the top ten. Specimen: PBMCs. These receptors were obtained from a woman aged 18-29 years in good health and CMV-seropositive.

The chain carries TRBV7-2 and TRBJ2-7, with TRBD2 identical over 7 bases. CDR3 length: 16 residues. Germline CDR1 and CDR2: SGHTA and FQGNSA. V shed 2 bases and J 3 bases; nucleotides not matched to a gene: 10. CDR3 DNA: TGTGCCAGCAGCTTAATCTTCGGGAGGACCCTCTACGAGCAGTACTTC. It yields the protein CASSLIFGRTLYEQYF. Combining the CDR3 with reference TRBV7-2 and TRBJ2-7 gives the whole variable domain GAGVSQSPSNKVTEKGKDVELRCDPISGHTALYWYRQSLGQGLEFLIYFQGNSAPDKSGLPSDRFSAERTGGSVSTLTIQRTQQEDSAVYLCASSLIFGRTLYEQYFGPGTRLTVT.

The chain couples TRBV28 to TRBJ2-3; maybe TRBD2 (6 bases). Germline V gene sequence: CDR1 MDHEN, CDR2 SYDVKM. Trimming left V 5 bases short and J 4 bases short, with 19 bases between. The CDR3 extends over 16 amino acids. CDR3 bases: TGTGCCAGCAGTCGTGCGGGACGGTTCGCTCCAGATACGCAGTATTTT. It is translated as CASSRAGRFAPDTQYF.

This chain links TRBV18 with TRBJ1-3; the match to TRBD1 covers 9 bases. The length of the CDR3 is 16 residues. Germline V gene data show CDR1 as KGHSH and CDR2 as LQKENI. V trimming: 3 bases; J trimming: 2 bases; junction bases outside the gene matches: 5. CDR3 DNA sequence: TGTGCCAGCTCACCTGAACAGGGGGCGGCTGGAAACACCATATATTTT. Its protein is CASSPEQGAAGNTIYF.

The chain employs TRBV11-3 and TRBJ2-2, with 9 bases lining up with TRBD2. Germline V gives CDR1 SGHNT, CDR2 YENEEA. The length of the CDR3 is 15 residues. J lost 1 base, V lost 4 bases, and 1 base had no gene match. CDR3 bases: TGTGCCAGCAGCTCAGCGGGAGGGAACACCGGGGAGCTGTTTTTT. It codes for CASSSAGGNTGELFF.

The chain uses TRBV5-4 and TRBJ2-2; the match to TRBD1 covers 8 bases. Germline CDR1 reads SGHNT; CDR2 reads YYREEE (reference sequence). V was clipped by 4 bases and J by 4 bases; unmatched bases: 6. This CDR3 is 15 amino acids long. This CDR3 reads CASSHGQGSTGELFF. CDR3 nucleotides: TGTGCCAGCAGCCACGGACAGGGCAGCACCGGGGAGCTGTTTTTT.

This clone has a handful of counts. The V call is TRBV30, the J call TRBJ1-5; 8 bases map to TRBD1. The germline V gene encodes CDR1 GTSNPN and CDR2 SVGIG (reference sequence). The ends lost 0 bases at V and 5 bases at J; junction bases unmatched: 3. This CDR3 comprises 14 residues. The CDR3 reads CAWSVGQGHQPQHF. As DNA, the CDR3 is TGTGCCTGGAGTGTCGGACAGGGCCATCAGCCCCAGCATTTT. The whole variable domain, remainder taken from reference TRBV30 and TRBJ1-5, is SQTIHQWPATLVQPVGSPLSLECTVEGTSNPNLYWYRQAAGRGLQLLFYSVGIGQISSEVPQNLSASRPQDRQFILSSKKLLLSDSGFYLCAWSVGQGHQPQHFGDGTRLSIL.

This chain connects TRBV9 to TRBJ2-5, with a tentative D call TRBD2 (6 bases). In germline, CDR1 is SGDLS, CDR2 YYNGEE. The V end was cut by 0 bases, the J end by 4 bases, with 10 bases between. CDR3 length: 14 residues. For the CDR3, the DNA is TGTGCCAGCAGCGTAGATGGGGGACTAGAGACCCAGTACTTC. Translation: CASSVDGGLETQYF.

The chain carries TRBV28 and TRBJ2-1, with TRBD2 matching 7 bases. There are 15 residues in the CDR3. Germline values: CDR1 MDHEN, CDR2 SYDVKM. Germline trimming cut 3 bases from V and 5 bases from J; bases unmatched to any gene: 7. This CDR3 is CASSFGGSFDNEQFF. CDR3 sequence (DNA): TGTGCCAGCAGTTTCGGCGGGAGTTTCGACAATGAGCAGTTCTTC.

This chain uses TRBV27 with TRBJ1-2, with 10 bases fitting TRBD1. Trimming at V came to 5 bases and at J to 8 bases, leaving 5 bases not matched to a gene. The CDR3 has 13 amino acids. In germline, CDR1 is MNHEY, CDR2 SMNVEV (reference sequence). The CDR3 coding sequence is TGTGCCAGCAGTCCCGGGACAGGGGAAGGCTACACCTTC. Translating it yields CASSPGTGEGYTF.

This clone has more than one count but fewer than ten. V gene TRBV6-1 combines with J gene TRBJ2-2; no definite D call. Germline CDR1 and CDR2: MNHNS and SASEGT. This CDR3 region has 12 residues. V was clipped by 7 bases and J by 3 bases, with 6 bases between them. Here the CDR3 reads CASTRYTGELFF. The CDR3 nucleotides read TGTGCCAGCACGAGGTACACCGGGGAGCTGTTTTTT.

The chain combines TRBV30 with TRBJ1-2; D may be TRBD1 (5 bases). Trimming removed 1 base at V and 8 bases at J, with 14 bases between. This CDR3 spans 13 amino acids. Germline V gene data show CDR1 as GTSNPN and CDR2 as SVGIG (reference sequence). For the CDR3, the DNA is TGTGCCTGGAGTGCCGAGACAGATGCGGGCTACACCTTC. Translation gives CAWSAETDAGYTF.

The V and J genes are TRBV5-3 and TRBJ1-5; D may be TRBD1 (5 bases). TRBV5-3 belongs to the ORF category, with a function that is uncertain. Trimming removed 2 bases from V and 3 bases from J, with 9 bases in between. The CDR3 loop spans 14 amino acids. CDR3 coding DNA: TGTGCCAGAAGCTTCGGAGGGGTCAATCAGCCCCAGCATTTT. Its translation is CARSFGGVNQPQHF.

This chain links TRBV27 with TRBJ2-1, with D maybe TRBD2 (6 bases). The CDR3 is 14 amino acids. The germline V and J ends were trimmed by 8 bases and 2 bases, with 13 bases remaining between them. Germline CDR1 reads MNHEY; CDR2 reads SMNVEV (reference sequence). CDR3 loop: CASQAPGAYNEQFF. The CDR3 nucleotides read TGTGCCAGCCAGGCTCCGGGGGCCTACAATGAGCAGTTCTTC.

This sequence joins TRBV27 and TRBJ1-2; a possible D gene is TRBD1 (5 bases). From germline, CDR1 is MNHEY and CDR2 SMNVEV (reference sequence). The V and J ends lost 2 bases and 4 bases respectively, with 11 bases between them. This CDR3 spans 14 amino acids. DNA of the CDR3: TGTGCCAGCAGTTTAAAAGGGGAAGGCTATGGCTACACCTTC. This encodes CASSLKGEGYGYTF.

This chain links TRBV6-1 with TRBJ1-5; 8 bases are a match to TRBD1. Looked up from germline, CDR1 is MNHNS and CDR2 is SASEGT. Trimming cost V 9 bases and J 4 bases; bases outside gene matches: 5. CDR3 length equals 13 residues. The CDR3, as DNA: TGTGCCAGTGCGACAGGGGCTAATCAGCCCCAGCATTTT. Protein sequence: CASATGANQPQHF.

The chain links TRBV9 to TRBJ2-2; 13 bases map to TRBD2. Germline lookup yields CDR1 SGDLS and CDR2 YYNGEE. After removal of 1 base from V and 6 bases from J, the junction contained 3 bases not matched to a gene. CDR3 length equals 16 residues. CDR3 nucleotide sequence: TGTGCCAGCAGCGTAACACTAGCGGGAGGGTCCGGGGAGCTGTTTTTT. The encoded protein is CASSVTLAGGSGELFF.

V and J are TRBV6-5 and TRBJ1-2; possibly TRBD1 for D (5 bases). The CDR3 has 13 residues. V shed 3 bases and J shed 3 bases, with 8 bases lying between them. The germline gives CDR1 MNHEY, CDR2 SVGAGI. CDR3 in amino acids: CASSYGGDYGYTF. Written as DNA, the CDR3 is TGTGCCAGCAGTTATGGGGGGGACTATGGCTACACCTTC.

The chain recombines TRBV28 with TRBJ2-1, with 9 bases identical to TRBD1. This CDR3 is 13 amino acids long. CDR1 and CDR2 (germline): MDHEN, SYDVKM. J was trimmed by 8 bases and V by 9 bases; bases with no gene match: 8. CDR3 sequence (DNA): TGTGCCAGTGGGGGACAGGGAAGGTATGAGCAGTTCTTC. As protein: CASGGQGRYEQFF. The full variable domain, its missing parts supplied by reference TRBV28 and TRBJ2-1, is DVKVTQSSRYLVKRTGEKVFLECVQDMDHENMFWYRQDPGLGLRLIYFSYDVKMKEKGDIPEGYSVSREKKERFSLILESASTNQTSMYLCASGGQGRYEQFFGPGTRLTVL.

V is TRBV6-5 and J is TRBJ2-3; D is uncertain. V was cut by 7 bases and J by 0 bases, with 2 bases left in between. Germline V gives CDR1 MNHEY, CDR2 SVGAGI. The CDR3 spans 11 residues. CDR3 sequence: CASTSTDTQYF. DNA of the CDR3: TGTGCCAGCACTAGCACAGATACGCAGTATTTT.

The chain uses TRBV6-1 and TRBJ2-3, with a weak D call TRBD2 (6 bases). Per the germline V gene, CDR1 is MNHNS and CDR2 is SASEGT. This CDR3 region has 16 residues. V was clipped by 4 bases and J by 1 base, with 15 bases between them. Here the CDR3 DNA reads TGTGCCAGCAGTGGAAGGAGGGCCCGTGGCACAGATACGCAGTATTTT. Translation gives CASSGRRARGTDTQYF.

V is TRBV4-2 and J is TRBJ1-5, with D possibly TRBD1 on 5 matching bases. CDR3 length equals 17 residues. Germline loops: CDR1 LGHNA, CDR2 YNFKEQ. The ends were cut back, 0 bases at V and 1 base at J, with 13 bases in the middle. Written as DNA, the CDR3 is TGTGCCAGCAGCCAAGATCAGGGTGTTCAAAGCAATCAGCCCCAGCATTTT. This codes for CASSQDQGVQSNQPQHF.

In this sample, this clone turned up once. This chain joins TRBV6-8 and TRBJ2-4, with 7 bases that match TRBD2. CDR1 and CDR2 from the germline V gene are MNHGY and SAAAGT. The ends lost 2 bases at V and 0 bases at J; junction bases unmatched: 16. CDR3 length: 20 residues. In nucleotides, the CDR3 is TGTGCCAGCAGTTACGGACAAGTTAGGCGGGAGTATCTAGCCAAAAACATTCAGTACTTC. Protein: CASSYGQVRREYLAKNIQYF.